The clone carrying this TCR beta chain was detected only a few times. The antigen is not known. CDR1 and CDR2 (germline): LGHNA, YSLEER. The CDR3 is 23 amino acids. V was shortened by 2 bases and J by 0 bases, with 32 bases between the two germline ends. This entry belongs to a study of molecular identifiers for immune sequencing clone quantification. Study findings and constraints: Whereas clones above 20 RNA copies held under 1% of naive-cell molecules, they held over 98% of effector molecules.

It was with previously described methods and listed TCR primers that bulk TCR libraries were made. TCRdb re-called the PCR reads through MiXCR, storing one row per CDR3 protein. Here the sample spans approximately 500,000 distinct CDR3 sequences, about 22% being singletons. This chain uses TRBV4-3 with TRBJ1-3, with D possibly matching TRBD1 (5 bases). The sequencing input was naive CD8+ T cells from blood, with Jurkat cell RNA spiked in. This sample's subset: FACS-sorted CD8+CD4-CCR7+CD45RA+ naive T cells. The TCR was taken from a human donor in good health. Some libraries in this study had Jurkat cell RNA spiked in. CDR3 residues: CASSQSPKIAPTSGTVSGNTIYF. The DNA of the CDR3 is TGCGCCAGCAGCCAAAGTCCCAAGATAGCCCCGACCTCAGGGACCGTCTCTGGAAACACCATATATTTT.